These 31 T cell receptor beta chains came from one sample sequenced in a study of CD8+ T cells in alopecia areata. Reverse transcription of extracted RNA yielded cDNA, which provided the sequencing template. Using immunoSEQ multiplex PCR, the repertoire was profiled, and TCRdb retains in-frame clones only, with some absent. This sample has about 200,000 clones; approximately 53% occur once, and the top ten carry 4% to 6%. What was sequenced was CD8+ T cells sorted from blood. These receptors came from a human donor in good health.

The chain employs TRBV4-1 and TRBJ1-2; D possibly corresponds to TRBD1 (6 bases). There are 14 residues in the CDR3. Between the trimmed V and J ends, which lost 0 bases and 5 bases, there was a span of 10 bases. Per germline, CDR1 MGHRA and CDR2 YSYEKL. The CDR3 DNA follows: TGCGCCAGCAGCCAAGAAGGCAGGGGATATGGCTACACCTTC. It yields the protein CASSQEGRGYGYTF.

The sample holds a few counts of this clone. The V and J genes are TRBV28 and TRBJ2-1, with D possibly matching TRBD2 (6 bases). The CDR3 has 16 amino acids. Germline loops: CDR1 MDHEN, CDR2 SYDVKM. Trimming took 5 bases from V and 1 from J, leaving 15 bases between them. The CDR3 region has the DNA TGTGCCAGCAGTCCCTTGGGCGGGGCGTCCTACAATGAGCAGTTCTTC. It specifies CASSPLGGASYNEQFF. The entire variable domain, with the rest obtained from reference TRBV28 and TRBJ2-1, is as follows: DVKVTQSSRYLVKRTGEKVFLECVQDMDHENMFWYRQDPGLGLRLIYFSYDVKMKEKGDIPEGYSVSREKKERFSLILESASTNQTSMYLCASSPLGGASYNEQFFGPGTRLTVL.

The genes are TRBV29-1 and TRBJ2-3; 8 positions agree with TRBD2. Trimming at V came to 7 bases and at J to 2 bases, leaving 8 bases not matched to a gene. The CDR3 contains 14 residues. From germline, CDR1 is SQVTM and CDR2 ANQGSEA. CDR3 coding DNA: TGCAGCGGGACGGGCGGGGGGTACACAGATACGCAGTATTTT. Its protein product is CSGTGGGYTDTQYF.

This clone appeared a few times. The chain is built from TRBV15 and TRBJ1-2; D ambiguous. The ends were cut back, 0 bases at V and 3 bases at J, with 8 bases in the middle. Looked up from germline, CDR1 is LNHNV and CDR2 is YYDKDF (reference sequence). The CDR3 has 14 residues. The CDR3 DNA is TGTGCCACCAGCAGAGATTTCGGGGACTATGGCTACACCTTC. This translates into CATSRDFGDYGYTF.

The rearrangement uses TRBV2 and TRBJ2-7, with D possibly TRBD1 on 5 matching bases. Germline CDR1 reads SNHLY; CDR2 reads FYNNEI. CDR3 size: 10 residues. Trimming removed 6 bases from V and 7 bases from J, with 7 bases in between. The CDR3 bases are TGTGCCAGCAGCGCAGGGGAGCAGTACTTC. Translated, it gives CASSAGEQYF.

The chain employs TRBV13 and TRBJ2-7, with 9 bases aligning to TRBD1. Germline V gene sequence: CDR1 PRHDT, CDR2 FYEKMQ (reference sequence). The V gene end was trimmed by 3 bases and the J gene end by 3 bases; junction bases not matched to a gene: 9. This CDR3 has 16 residues. CDR3 bases: TGTGCCAGCAGCTTCGGGATGGACAGGGGAAACTACGAGCAGTACTTC. Amino acid sequence: CASSFGMDRGNYEQYF.

The J gene is TRBJ2-2, the V gene TRBV5-6; D gene unclear. Trimming shortened V by 2 bases and J by 6 bases, and 2 bases separated the two germline ends. Germline V gives CDR1 SGHDT, CDR2 YYEEEE. This CDR3 is 11 amino acids long. The CDR3 sequence: CASSFSGELFF. In DNA form, the CDR3 reads TGTGCCAGCAGCTTTTCCGGGGAGCTGTTTTTT.

This clone was recorded once. V gene TRBV29-1 combines with J gene TRBJ2-5; 7 bases match TRBD1. The V gene's germline CDR1 is SQVTM and CDR2 ANQGSEA. V was pared by 3 bases and J by 1 base, with 2 bases of the junction left unmatched. This CDR3 is built from 13 residues. The CDR3 region is CSVDEGAQETQYF. DNA of the CDR3: TGCAGCGTTGACGAGGGGGCCCAAGAGACCCAGTACTTC.

The J gene is TRBJ1-2, the V gene TRBV25-1, with D tentatively TRBD1 (5 bases). This CDR3 contains 15 residues. V was clipped by 2 bases and J by 1 base, with 11 bases between them. CDR1 and CDR2 (germline): MGHDK, SYGVNS. The CDR3 DNA follows: TGTGCCAGCAGTGAACCTGCAGGGTTTAACTATGGCTACACCTTC. This sequence encodes CASSEPAGFNYGYTF.

The gene calls are TRBV5-6 and TRBJ1-1; D is undetermined. Trimming stripped 0 bases from V and 11 bases from J, with 14 bases between. Germline V CDR1 and CDR2: SGHDT, YYEEEE. This CDR3 comprises 13 residues. For the CDR3, the DNA is TGTGCCAGCAGCTTGGACGCGGGTATTGGCGCTTTCTTT. This codes for CASSLDAGIGAFF.

This clone was seen once. This rearrangement joins TRBV5-6 to TRBJ1-2; D ambiguous. Trimming took off 1 base at V and 10 bases at J, with 8 bases between the two ends. This CDR3 comprises 11 residues. Per germline, CDR1 SGHDT and CDR2 YYEEEE. The CDR3 nucleotides read TGTGCCAGCAGCTTGAGCCGGGCCTACACCTTC. It codes for CASSLSRAYTF.

This rearrangement joins TRBV2 to TRBJ2-1; D not resolved. The CDR3 consists of 12 residues. Germline V lookup: CDR1 SNHLY, CDR2 FYNNEI. V was cut by 8 bases and J by 0 bases, with 5 bases left in between. CDR3 DNA: TGTGCCAGCGGAGACTCCTACAATGAGCAGTTCTTC. Residues: CASGDSYNEQFF.

The rearrangement links TRBV4-1 to TRBJ1-5; TRBD1 might be the D (5 bases). CDR3 length: 13 residues. CDR1 is MGHRA and CDR2 is YSYEKL in the germline V gene. V lost 1 base and J 7 bases, leaving 8 bases between the germline ends. The CDR3 DNA is TGCGCCAGCAGCCAAGCAGGGTCGCAGCCCCAGCATTTT. Residues: CASSQAGSQPQHF.

This clone was seen a single time. The chain joins TRBV4-1 to TRBJ2-3; D call uncertain. This CDR3 has 11 residues. CDR1 MGHRA and CDR2 YSYEKL come from the germline V gene. V was cut by 1 base and J by 5 bases, with 1 base left in between. In DNA, the CDR3 is TGCGCCAGCAGCCAAGGAGATACGCAGTATTTT. It specifies CASSQGDTQYF.

This clone was seen only a few times. The sample holds other DNA sequences that translate to the same CDR3. The V and J genes are TRBV9 and TRBJ2-3; no clear D. Trimming removed 4 bases from V and 0 bases from J, with 9 bases in between. CDR1 SGDLS and CDR2 YYNGEE come from the germline V gene. The CDR3 spans 14 residues. The CDR3 spells CASSPSGSTDTQYF. The DNA for the CDR3 is TGTGCCAGCAGCCCGAGTGGAAGCACAGATACGCAGTATTTT.

V gene TRBV29-1 combines with J gene TRBJ1-2; tentative D call: TRBD1 (5 bases). The ends were cut back, 6 bases at V and 5 bases at J, with 16 bases in the middle. Germline V CDR1 and CDR2: SQVTM, ANQGSEA. The CDR3 sequence is 13 residues long. CDR3 loop: CSVMEGSRYGYTF. The CDR3 nucleotides read TGCAGCGTAATGGAGGGGAGCCGGTATGGCTACACCTTC.

In DNA, the CDR3 is TGTGCCAGCAGCTTAGCGTTCGGGGGGGCCCCCTACGAGCAGTACTTC. It codes for CASSLAFGGAPYEQYF. The chain combines TRBV7-6 with TRBJ2-7; TRBD2 matches at 8 bases. The V and J ends lost 0 bases and 2 bases, in that order; junction bases with no gene match: 6. The CDR3 contains 16 residues. In germline, CDR1 is SGHVS, CDR2 FNYEAQ. Based on the CDR3 plus reference TRBV7-6 and TRBJ2-7, the full variable domain is GAGVSQSPRYKVTKRGQDVALRCDPISGHVSLYWYRQALGQGPEFLTYFNYEAQQDKSGLPNDRFSAERPEGSISTLTIQRTEQRDSAMYRCASSLAFGGAPYEQYFGPGTRLTVT.

CDR3 residues: CASSQDRLNTEAFF. CDR3 bases: TGCGCCAGCAGCCAAGATCGTCTGAACACTGAAGCTTTCTTT. J is TRBJ1-1 and V is TRBV4-1; D is unresolved. Trimming cost V 0 bases and J 0 bases, with 5 bases left between them. Germline CDR1 and CDR2: MGHRA and YSYEKL. This CDR3 is 14 amino acids long.

This clone showed up just a few times. V gene TRBV5-4 combines with J gene TRBJ2-3; TRBD2 might be the D (5 bases). Germline assignment: CDR1 SGHNT and CDR2 YYREEE (reference sequence). Trimming removed 4 bases at V and 6 bases at J, with 6 bases between. This CDR3 has 11 amino acids. The CDR3 sequence is CASSGLDTQYF. The CDR3 coding sequence is TGTGCCAGCAGCGGACTGGATACGCAGTATTTT.

The chain carries TRBV4-1 and TRBJ2-4; 11 nucleotides agree with TRBD2. With V trimmed by 1 base and J by 2 bases, 7 bases remained unmatched. This CDR3 spans 18 amino acids. Germline values: CDR1 MGHRA, CDR2 YSYEKL. The CDR3 sequence: CASSQVISGGASKNIQYF. The CDR3 coding sequence is TGCGCCAGCAGCCAAGTTATTAGCGGGGGGGCGTCCAAAAACATTCAGTACTTC.

In this sample, this clone turned up a few times. The V and J genes are TRBV4-1 and TRBJ1-1; unclear D gene. This CDR3 has 13 amino acids. V gave up 3 bases and J gave up 0 bases, with 5 bases separating them. Germline-derived CDR1 and CDR2 are MGHRA and YSYEKL. The CDR3, as DNA: TGCGCCAGCAGCCAGACCTTGAACACTGAAGCTTTCTTT. Amino acid sequence: CASSQTLNTEAFF.

The sample holds one count of this clone. V usage is TRBV29-1 and J usage is TRBJ1-2; D unclear. Looked up from germline, CDR1 is SQVTM and CDR2 is ANQGSEA. CDR3 length: 15 amino acids. Trimming stripped 0 bases from V and 2 bases from J, with 13 bases between. Here the CDR3 reads CSVEDLRLANYGYTF. DNA for the CDR3: TGCAGCGTTGAAGATCTTAGACTCGCCAACTATGGCTACACCTTC.

In DNA form, the CDR3 reads TGTGCCAGCAGCTTAAGGGGCCGGGGGCGTCGGACCGGGGAGCTGTTTTTT. It yields the protein CASSLRGRGRRTGELFF. V is TRBV21-1 and J is TRBJ2-2. TRBV21-1 is a pseudogene. CDR3 length: 17 residues.

The chain couples TRBV5-1 to TRBJ1-2, with D unresolved. Between the trimmed V and J ends, which lost 0 bases and 4 bases, there was a span of 10 bases. CDR3 length: 14 amino acids. CDR1 is SGHRS and CDR2 is YFSETQ in the germline V gene. The CDR3 here is CASSLGPSPYGYTF. Here the CDR3 DNA reads TGCGCCAGCAGCTTGGGCCCATCTCCCTATGGCTACACCTTC.

This clone has more than one count but fewer than ten. This chain links TRBV6-6 with TRBJ1-6, with D perhaps TRBD1 (5 bases). The CDR3 consists of 15 residues. Germline V gene lookup returns CDR1 MNHNY and CDR2 SVGAGI (reference sequence). Trimming removed 2 bases from V and 7 bases from J, with 12 bases in between. Here the CDR3 reads CASSYLGQGNSPLHF. In DNA form, the CDR3 reads TGTGCCAGCAGTTACCTCGGGCAGGGAAATTCACCCCTCCACTTT.

Only a few counts were recorded for this clone. Within the sample, other DNA sequences also encode this same CDR3. The gene calls are TRBV11-2 and TRBJ1-1; no definite D call. V was cut by 3 bases and J by 2 bases, with 4 bases left in between. CDR1 is SGHAT and CDR2 is FQNNGV in the germline V gene. The CDR3 is 12 residues long. The CDR3 protein is CASSFGNTEAFF. CDR3 in DNA: TGTGCCAGCAGCTTCGGCAACACTGAAGCTTTCTTT.

J is TRBJ2-2 and V is TRBV7-9, with 8 bases matching TRBD1. Germline values: CDR1 SEHNR, CDR2 FQNEAQ (reference sequence). CDR3 length: 15 amino acids. Losses at the gene ends were 5 bases for V and 3 bases for J; bases not matched to a gene: 5. CDR3 amino acids: CASSPTDRDTGELFF. The CDR3 DNA sequence: TGTGCCAGCAGCCCGACGGACAGGGACACCGGGGAGCTGTTTTTT.

In its sample, this clone was seen a few times. This chain joins TRBV4-1 and TRBJ2-6; 7 nucleotides match TRBD1. Germline V CDR1 and CDR2: MGHRA, YSYEKL. V was clipped by 1 base and J by 2 bases; unmatched bases: 2. The CDR3 contains 16 residues. The CDR3 bases are TGCGCCAGCAGCCAAGTAGGGGGCCCTGGGGCCAACGTCCTGACTTTC. Its translation is CASSQVGGPGANVLTF.

Worth noting for this clone: The same CDR3 can be traced to other DNA sequences in this sample. The chain is built from TRBV5-1 and TRBJ2-1; 7 bases agree with TRBD1. The V gene's germline CDR1 is SGHRS and CDR2 YFSETQ. The V and J ends lost 3 bases and 7 bases, in that order; junction bases with no gene match: 4. There are 13 residues in the CDR3. This chain's CDR3 is CASSWGQYNEQFF. The CDR3, as DNA: TGCGCCAGCAGCTGGGGACAGTATAATGAGCAGTTCTTC.

The rearrangement joins TRBV7-3 to TRBJ1-1; D gene unclear. There are 15 residues in the CDR3. V shed 2 bases and J shed 0 bases, with 10 bases lying between them. Germline lookup yields CDR1 SGHTA and CDR2 FQGTGA. CDR3 nucleotide sequence: TGTGCCAGCAGCTTATTTGGTCAGATGAACACTGAAGCTTTCTTT. Its translation: CASSLFGQMNTEAFF.

This clone was observed a few times. The chain joins TRBV30 to TRBJ2-7; TRBD1 agrees at 8 bases. The CDR3 length is 13 residues. The germline gives CDR1 GTSNPN, CDR2 SVGIG (reference sequence). Trimming at V came to 5 bases and at J to 3 bases, leaving 6 bases not matched to a gene. CDR3 region: CAWGTGNNYEQYF. The CDR3 coding sequence is TGTGCCTGGGGGACAGGTAATAACTACGAGCAGTACTTC.